This is a list of T cell receptor beta chains from one sample in a study of blood T cells in healthy people across ages. One entry per CDR3 protein, called by TCRdb with MiXCR from the 5' RACE reads. The sample includes about 640,000 distinct CDR3 sequences, about 53% of them seen just once. Sequencing used blood. The receptors originated from a man in his 60s in good health. Both conserved end residues are part of each CDR3. Each record gives: V gene, J gene, CDR3 protein.

V: TRBV5-8; J: TRBJ2-6; CDR3: CASRPGTNVLTF
V: TRBV28; J: TRBJ2-1; CDR3: CASSFGHSIPNEQFF
V: TRBV7-8; J: TRBJ2-1; CDR3: CASSALSGASYNEQFF
V: TRBV7-9; J: TRBJ1-2; CDR3: CASSVQGAQGGYTF
V: TRBV11-3; J: TRBJ2-5; CDR3: CASSLGTSVPKQETQYF
V: TRBV28; J: TRBJ2-7; CDR3: CASSFTNGLQYF
V: TRBV14; J: TRBJ2-3; CDR3: CASSSRRGGADTQYF
V: TRBV9; J: TRBJ2-3; CDR3: CASSVVGDPSTDTQYF
V: TRBV10-3; J: TRBJ1-2; CDR3: CAISAGEAGKDSDYGYTF
V: TRBV27; J: TRBJ2-1; CDR3: CASSIDKQPGRGRPYNEQFF
V: TRBV5-1; J: TRBJ2-1; CDR3: CASGDSLYNEQFF
V: TRBV27; J: TRBJ1-5; CDR3: CASSLRGEQGNQHF
V: TRBV9; J: TRBJ2-1; CDR3: CASSPRGGSHNEQFF
V: TRBV4-2; J: TRBJ2-5; CDR3: CASSQAASGGLETQYF
V: TRBV18; J: TRBJ2-3; CDR3: CASSPSPRGTQYF
V: TRBV21-1; J: TRBJ2-7; CDR3: CASSKAGTVPSYEQYF